A selection of T cell receptor beta chains follows, all from one sample in a study of cytomegalovirus exposure and HLA in healthy donors. Measured with immunoSEQ multiplex PCR; TCRdb has only the in-frame clones, and not every one. The table has some 130,000 clones, 80% seen once; the top ten hold over 2%. Sequenced sample: PBMCs. The receptors originated from a young man in good health and CMV-seronegative. The CDR3 runs from the conserved cysteine through the conserved F or W. The order of the fields is D gene, clone size, V gene, J gene, CDR3 length, CDR3 protein, CDR3 DNA. A D gene is named only where the DNA matches it firmly. Where a row states a size, it is once, few, many or the class of an expanded clone; other rows omit it.

TRBD2	.	TRBV5-1	TRBJ2-1	15	CASSFGLAGAYEQFF	TGCGCCAGCAGCTTCGGACTAGCGGGAGCGTATGAGCAGTTCTTC
.	few	TRBV5-4	TRBJ1-1	11	CASSLNTEAFF	TGTGCCAGCAGCCTCAACACTGAAGCTTTCTTT
TRBD1	.	TRBV5-6	TRBJ2-7	18	CASSLALGQGIGSYEQYF	TGTGCCAGCAGCTTGGCCCTGGGACAGGGGATTGGTTCCTACGAGCAGTACTTC
TRBD2	.	TRBV27	TRBJ2-1	17	CASSLRSSGSRYNEQFF	TGTGCCAGCAGTTTGCGGTCCAGCGGGAGTCGTTACAATGAGCAGTTCTTC
.	.	TRBV14	TRBJ1-1	14	CASSQVSGNTEAFF	TGTGCCAGCAGCCAAGTCTCGGGGAACACTGAAGCTTTCTTT
.	.	TRBV5-1	TRBJ2-5	15	CASSLVGLAAETQYF	TGCGCCAGCAGCTTGGTAGGACTGGCGGCGGAGACCCAGTACTTC
.	.	TRBV27	TRBJ2-7	14	CASSPRLGAYEQYF	TGTGCCAGCAGTCCCAGACTAGGTGCCTACGAGCAGTACTTC
TRBD1	.	TRBV5-1	TRBJ1-1	16	CASEKTGGRGNTEAFF	TGCGCCAGCGAAAAAACAGGGGGCCGAGGGAACACTGAAGCTTTCTTT
TRBD2	.	TRBV5-1	TRBJ2-3	17	CASSLVSSGRTGDTQYF	TGCGCCAGCAGCTTGGTATCTAGCGGGAGGACGGGAGATACGCAGTATTTT
.	.	TRBV11-3	TRBJ2-7	16	CASRKEGGGSSYEQYF	TGTGCCAGCAGGAAAGAAGGGGGGGGCAGCTCCTACGAGCAGTACTTC
.	.	TRBV7-9	TRBJ1-3	15	CSSSPPGGTRNTIYF	TGTTCCAGCAGCCCCCCCGGGGGGACAAGAAACACCATATATTTT
.	.	TRBV28	TRBJ2-7	15	CASSLRGLPIDEQYF	TGTGCCAGCAGTTTGAGGGGACTCCCAATCGACGAGCAGTACTTC
TRBD1	.	TRBV6-5	TRBJ2-7	14	CASSLWDRNYEQYF	TGTGCCAGCAGTTTGTGGGACAGGAACTACGAGCAGTACTTC
TRBD2	.	TRBV7-2	TRBJ2-5	16	CASSEWGTSGRETQYF	TGTGCCAGCAGCGAGTGGGGGACTAGCGGGAGAGAGACCCAGTACTTC
.	.	TRBV2	TRBJ1-5	16	CASQDRGPYSNQPQNF	TGTGCCAGCCAGGACAGAGGACCCTATAGCAATCAGCCCCAGAATTTT
TRBD2	once	TRBV28	TRBJ2-7	13	CASSINVLAGEHF	TGTGCCAGCAGTATCAATGTGCTAGCGGGTGAGCACTTC
.	.	TRBV27	TRBJ2-3	16	CASRLRQGGGTDTQYF	TGTGCCAGCAGACTCCGCCAGGGGGGTGGGACAGATACGCAGTATTTT
TRBD1	.	TRBV19	TRBJ1-1	15	CASSISGTGSTEAFF	TGTGCCAGTAGTATATCCGGGACAGGGTCCACTGAAGCTTTCTTT
.	.	TRBV14	TRBJ1-4	19	CASSQDPTGTQWTNEKLFF	TGTGCCAGCAGCCAAGATCCTACAGGCACACAGTGGACTAATGAAAAACTGTTTTTT
.	once	TRBV11-2	TRBJ2-5	14	CASSALVGVETQYF	TGTGCCAGCAGCGCCCTGGTGGGAGTAGAGACCCAGTACTTC
TRBD1	.	TRBV11-2	TRBJ1-5	14	CASSRTGGNQPQHF	TGTGCCAGCAGCCGGACAGGGGGCAATCAGCCCCAGCATTTT
.	.	TRBV28	TRBJ1-5	15	CASKKDPGGNQPQHF	TGTGCCAGCAAAAAGGATCCCGGGGGCAATCAGCCCCAGCATTTT
.	once	TRBV28	TRBJ1-1	12	CASKGEDTEAFF	TGTGCCAGCAAGGGAGAGGACACTGAAGCTTTCTTT
TRBD2	.	TRBV30	TRBJ2-7	16	CAWSERAGGPGDEQYF	TGTGCCTGGAGTGAACGAGCGGGAGGTCCTGGGGACGAGCAGTACTTC
.	.	TRBV4-1	TRBJ1-1	14	CASSQPTANTEAFF	TGCGCCAGCAGCCAACCCACAGCGAACACTGAAGCTTTCTTT
.	.	TRBV27	TRBJ2-7	19	CASSPWTGTISGEPYEQYF	TGTGCCAGCAGTCCATGGACAGGGACCATAAGCGGGGAGCCCTACGAGCAGTACTTC
.	few	TRBV28	TRBJ1-4	14	CASSSRVSDEKLFF	TGTGCCAGCAGTTCCAGGGTTTCTGACGAAAAACTGTTTTTT
TRBD1	few	TRBV29-1	TRBJ2-3	14	CSVTWTGKADTQYF	TGCAGCGTGACATGGACAGGGAAGGCAGATACGCAGTATTTT
TRBD1	.	TRBV27	TRBJ2-1	15	CASSPGTGVQGEQFF	TGTGCCAGCAGTCCCGGGACAGGGGTTCAGGGTGAGCAGTTCTTC
.	few	TRBV9	TRBJ1-5	17	CASSEGDTGRGNQPQHF	TGTGCCAGCAGCGAGGGGGATACAGGGAGGGGAAATCAGCCCCAGCATTTT
.	.	TRBV7-9	TRBJ2-7	11	CASRKGYEQYF	TGTGCCAGCAGGAAGGGGTACGAGCAGTACTTC
.	.	TRBV5-1	TRBJ2-3	17	CASSWSGMRASTDTQYF	TGCGCCAGCAGCTGGAGTGGGATGCGGGCTAGCACAGATACGCAGTATTTT
.	.	TRBV11-2	TRBJ2-1	14	CASSSVDRYNEQFF	TGTGCCAGCAGCTCCGTCGACAGATACAATGAGCAGTTCTTC
TRBD2	.	TRBV28	TRBJ2-5	16	CASSLLLAGGEETQYF	TGTGCCAGCAGTTTACTACTAGCGGGAGGGGAAGAGACCCAGTACTTC
.	.	TRBV27	TRBJ2-1	15	CASSFGGLTYNEQFF	TGTGCCAGCAGTTTTGGCGGCCTCACCTACAATGAGCAGTTCTTC
.	.	TRBV6-8	TRBJ2-2	16	CASSYSIDLASGELFF	TGTGCCAGCAGTTACTCGATAGATCTAGCCTCCGGGGAGCTGTTTTTT
.	.	TRBV28	TRBJ2-2	11	CASSPVGELFF	TGTGCCAGCAGCCCTGTGGGGGAGCTGTTTTTT
.	.	TRBV6-5	TRBJ1-1	13	CASSYSWNTEAFF	TGTGCCAGCAGTTACTCCTGGAACACTGAAGCTTTCTTT
.	.	TRBV29-1	TRBJ2-3	14	CSVGSRRSTDTQYF	TGCAGCGTTGGGTCGCGTAGAAGCACAGATACGCAGTATTTT
.	.	TRBV12-2	TRBJ2-7	16	CASRPKRWDRVNEQYF	TGTGCAAGTCGCCCAAAGCGCTGGGACAGGGTGAACGAGCAGTACTTC
.	.	TRBV19	TRBJ2-7	14	CASSITGTPYEQYF	TGTGCCAGTAGTATCACCGGGACACCTTACGAGCAGTACTTC
TRBD1	.	TRBV5-1	TRBJ2-7	15	CASSLAGTVSYEQYF	TGCGCCAGCAGCTTGGCCGGGACAGTTAGCTACGAGCAGTACTTC
TRBD1	.	TRBV18	TRBJ1-1	15	CASSPHRGPDTEAFF	TGTGCCAGCTCACCCCACAGGGGGCCCGACACTGAAGCTTTCTTT
.	.	TRBV6-5	TRBJ1-5	13	CASTPGANQPQHF	TGTGCCAGTACCCCAGGGGCCAATCAGCCCCAGCATTTT
.	.	TRBV5-1	TRBJ2-7	12	CASSLGTNEQYF	TGCGCCAGCAGCTTGGGAACGAACGAGCAGTACTTC
.	.	TRBV2	TRBJ1-1	16	CASSLTKRGFDTEAFF	TGTGCCAGCAGCCTTACAAAGAGAGGATTTGACACTGAAGCTTTCTTT
TRBD1	few	TRBV7-6	TRBJ2-7	14	CASNPGQASYEQYF	TGTGCCAGCAACCCAGGACAGGCCTCCTACGAGCAGTACTTC
TRBD2	few	TRBV27	TRBJ2-7	16	CASSPARASGSDEQYF	TGTGCCAGCAGTCCAGCCCGGGCTAGCGGGAGCGACGAGCAGTACTTC